The rows below give T cell receptor beta chains drawn from one sample of a study of blood T cells in healthy people across ages. TCRdb reprocessed the 5' RACE reads via MiXCR and lists one record per CDR3 protein. The repertoire holds about 780,000 distinct CDR3 sequences, with roughly 24% as singletons. The data were also submitted as part of a second study, on T cells of mothers and their children.

Sequencing was carried out using blood. The source is a boy aged 5-17 years in good health. CDR3s include the opening cysteine and the closing phenylalanine or tryptophan. D genes are given only for firm matches. The size of a clone is reported for some rows only, either as once, few or many, or as a class for expanded clones.

v_gene	len	abundance	d_gene	CDR3aa
TRBV29-1	16	NA	NA	CSVQTILERDTGELFF
TRBV20-1	14	NA	NA	CSARGGVFLNEQYF
TRBV5-1	15	few	NA	CASSPRGGENTEAFF
TRBV12-3/TRBV12-4	14	few	TRBD1	CASSLQGGYTEAFF
TRBV29-1	11	few	TRBD1	CSEGQGYGYTF
TRBV12-3/TRBV12-4	14	NA	NA	CASRVEGSTYGYTF
TRBV14	15	NA	NA	CASSQAWGIGNTIYF
TRBV12-3/TRBV12-4	15	few	NA	CASSLVGGLDTEAFF
TRBV7-3	16	NA	NA	CASSHHTASTNEKLFF
TRBV9	15	NA	NA	CASNAPGASYNEQFF
TRBV28	14	few	NA	CASGIDGSNYGYTF
TRBV5-1	15	few	NA	CASSPTPGDNSPLHF
TRBV21-1	17	few	NA	CASSARRTTVSYNEQFF
TRBV5-6	15	NA	NA	CASSLTVPKVDEQFF
TRBV29-1	15	few	TRBD1	CSVPGTGGSNNEQFF
TRBV20-1	15	NA	NA	CSVLLSALSTDTQYF
TRBV4-2	13	few	NA	CASSQEADSEAFF
TRBV20-1	10	NA	NA	CSARSIEQFF
TRBV14	14	NA	NA	CASSQEEKSNEQFF
TRBV6-4	15	few	NA	CASSDTGTGANVLTF
TRBV6-1	16	NA	NA	CASRSPGSGGAGELFF
TRBV20-1	17	NA	NA	CSATDPGGGGDVYEQYF
TRBV7-2	16	few	TRBD2	CASSLGTSGATYEQYF
TRBV7-9	13	many	NA	CASSLRGNYEQYF
TRBV12-3/TRBV12-4	15	NA	NA	CASSGPSRGIDEQYF
TRBV5-1	14	many	NA	CASSLSGSSYEQYF
TRBV20-1	14	NA	NA	CSATPDSSLGELFF
TRBV28	13	few	NA	CASSLLRTGELFF